A selection of T cell receptor beta chains follows, all from one sample in a study of beta chain features in type 1 diabetes. The method was immunoSEQ multiplex PCR; TCRdb's version includes in-frame clones alone and lacks a portion of them. The top ten clones hold 0.5% to 0.6% of a sample with 93,000 or so clones, 28% of them seen once. What was sequenced was central memory CD4+ T cells from blood. The source is a woman between 18 and 29 years old with type 1 diabetes. CDR3s include the opening cysteine and the closing phenylalanine or tryptophan. The order of the fields is V gene, clone size, J gene, D gene, CDR3 protein, CDR3 DNA. The D gene is left open where the match is weak. Size values are once, few and many counts, or a class for expanded clones, and some rows have none.

v_call: TRBV7-9
clone_size: NA
j_call: TRBJ2-7
d_call: NA
cdr3_aa: CASSLAGSAYEQYF
cdr3_nt: TGTGCCAGCAGCTTAGCCGGGAGCGCCTACGAGCAGTACTTC

v_call: TRBV29-1
clone_size: NA
j_call: TRBJ1-5
d_call: NA
cdr3_aa: CSVGQGFGQPQHF
cdr3_nt: TGCAGCGTAGGCCAGGGATTCGGTCAGCCCCAGCATTTT

v_call: TRBV18
clone_size: NA
j_call: TRBJ1-1
d_call: NA
cdr3_aa: CASSSGVSTEAFF
cdr3_nt: TGTGCCAGCTCGTCGGGTGTTAGCACTGAAGCTTTCTTT

v_call: TRBV30
clone_size: few
j_call: TRBJ2-7
d_call: NA
cdr3_aa: CAWGPLARMSYEQYF
cdr3_nt: TGTGCCTGGGGTCCACTCGCGCGAATGTCCTACGAGCAGTACTTC

v_call: TRBV5-4
clone_size: NA
j_call: TRBJ2-1
d_call: TRBD2
cdr3_aa: CASSVGLAGYNEQFF
cdr3_nt: TGTGCCAGCAGCGTCGGACTAGCGGGGTACAATGAGCAGTTCTTC

v_call: TRBV7-2
clone_size: few
j_call: TRBJ2-7
d_call: TRBD2
cdr3_aa: CASSLGGGRERYEQYF
cdr3_nt: TGTGCCAGCAGCTTAGGGGGCGGGAGGGAGAGGTACGAGCAGTACTTC

v_call: TRBV7-9
clone_size: few
j_call: TRBJ1-1
d_call: NA
cdr3_aa: CASSLTTTNTEAFF
cdr3_nt: TGTGCCAGCAGCTTAACAACAACGAACACTGAAGCTTTCTTT

v_call: TRBV7-2
clone_size: few
j_call: TRBJ2-6
d_call: TRBD2
cdr3_aa: CASSLVGTSGSSGANVLTF
cdr3_nt: TGTGCCAGCAGCCTAGTGGGGACTAGCGGGAGTTCAGGGGCCAACGTCCTGACTTTC

v_call: TRBV19
clone_size: NA
j_call: TRBJ2-4
d_call: TRBD1
cdr3_aa: CASRDRVLAKNIQYF
cdr3_nt: TGTGCCAGTAGAGACAGGGTTCTAGCCAAAAACATTCAGTACTTC

v_call: TRBV27
clone_size: NA
j_call: TRBJ1-1
d_call: NA
cdr3_aa: CASSLEGGTEAFF
cdr3_nt: TGTGCCAGCAGCCTAGAGGGAGGCACTGAAGCTTTCTTT

v_call: TRBV11-2
clone_size: few
j_call: TRBJ2-7
d_call: TRBD2
cdr3_aa: CASSLGATSPSYEQYF
cdr3_nt: TGTGCCAGCAGCTTAGGGGCGACTAGCCCGTCCTACGAGCAGTACTTC

v_call: TRBV11-2
clone_size: few
j_call: TRBJ1-4
d_call: NA
cdr3_aa: CASSFAGGYSTNEKLFF
cdr3_nt: TGTGCCAGCAGCTTTGCCGGCGGGTATTCAACTAATGAAAAACTGTTTTTT

v_call: TRBV18
clone_size: NA
j_call: TRBJ1-4
d_call: TRBD1
cdr3_aa: CASSRQGNIEKLFF
cdr3_nt: TGTGCCAGCTCCCGACAGGGCAACATTGAAAAACTGTTTTTT

v_call: TRBV7-2
clone_size: few
j_call: TRBJ2-1
d_call: TRBD2
cdr3_aa: CASSLGTSGRLWFF
cdr3_nt: TGTGCCAGCAGCCTGGGTACTAGCGGGAGGTTATGGTTCTTC

v_call: TRBV27
clone_size: few
j_call: TRBJ2-3
d_call: NA
cdr3_aa: CASSFAASTDTQYF
cdr3_nt: TGTGCCAGCAGTTTTGCGGCTAGCACAGATACGCAGTATTTT

v_call: TRBV19
clone_size: few
j_call: TRBJ1-1
d_call: TRBD1
cdr3_aa: CASSPWTGGGFGATEAFF
cdr3_nt: TGTGCCAGTAGTCCATGGACAGGGGGCGGGTTTGGTGCCACTGAAGCTTTCTTT

v_call: TRBV10-3
clone_size: NA
j_call: TRBJ2-5
d_call: NA
cdr3_aa: CAISDTLVSQETQYF
cdr3_nt: TGTGCCATCAGTGATACGCTGGTATCCCAGGAGACCCAGTACTTC

v_call: TRBV10-1
clone_size: few
j_call: TRBJ2-1
d_call: TRBD1
cdr3_aa: CASSESRGQGGRNEQFF
cdr3_nt: TGCGCCAGCAGTGAGTCGCGGGGACAGGGTGGAAGGAATGAGCAGTTCTTC

v_call: TRBV30
clone_size: NA
j_call: TRBJ2-5
d_call: TRBD2
cdr3_aa: CACGLVIGSQYF
cdr3_nt: TGTGCCTGCGGACTAGTCATTGGTTCCCAGTACTTC

v_call: TRBV13
clone_size: NA
j_call: TRBJ2-1
d_call: NA
cdr3_aa: CASSLVRGSSEGFF
cdr3_nt: TGTGCCAGCAGCTTAGTTCGGGGGTCCTCAGAGGGGTTCTTC

v_call: TRBV28
clone_size: NA
j_call: TRBJ2-3
d_call: TRBD2
cdr3_aa: CASSSRQLAGTDTQYF
cdr3_nt: TGTGCCAGCAGTTCCCGCCAACTAGCGGGCACAGATACGCAGTATTTT

v_call: TRBV28
clone_size: NA
j_call: TRBJ2-5
d_call: TRBD2
cdr3_aa: CASSLLREVETQYF
cdr3_nt: TGTGCCAGCAGTTTATTGCGGGAGGTAGAGACCCAGTACTTC

v_call: TRBV18
clone_size: NA
j_call: TRBJ2-7
d_call: NA
cdr3_aa: CASSPPSATYEQYF
cdr3_nt: TGTGCCAGCTCACCACCCAGCGCTACCTACGAGCAGTACTTC

v_call: TRBV6-5
clone_size: once
j_call: TRBJ2-7
d_call: NA
cdr3_aa: CASSYSMASASYEQYF
cdr3_nt: TGTGCCAGCAGTTACTCGATGGCCAGCGCGTCCTACGAGCAGTACTTC

v_call: TRBV18
clone_size: NA
j_call: TRBJ1-2
d_call: TRBD1
cdr3_aa: CASSPTGVGDYGYTF
cdr3_nt: TGTGCCAGCTCACCCACAGGGGTTGGAGACTATGGCTACACCTTC

v_call: TRBV28
clone_size: NA
j_call: TRBJ2-1
d_call: TRBD2
cdr3_aa: CASSRFRLADYNEQFF
cdr3_nt: TGTGCCAGCAGCCGATTTAGACTAGCGGACTACAATGAGCAGTTCTTC

v_call: TRBV7-8
clone_size: NA
j_call: TRBJ1-1
d_call: NA
cdr3_aa: CASSVQGNAEAFF
cdr3_nt: TGTGCCAGCAGCGTTCAGGGGAACGCTGAAGCTTTCTTT

v_call: TRBV6-5
clone_size: NA
j_call: TRBJ2-1
d_call: NA
cdr3_aa: CASSSLEGSYNEQFF
cdr3_nt: TGTGCCAGCAGTTCTCTTGAAGGGAGTTACAATGAGCAGTTCTTC

v_call: TRBV11-2
clone_size: NA
j_call: TRBJ2-5
d_call: TRBD1
cdr3_aa: CASSLDRGRAQETQYF
cdr3_nt: TGTGCCAGCAGCTTAGACAGGGGGCGAGCCCAAGAGACCCAGTACTTC

v_call: TRBV5-6
clone_size: few
j_call: TRBJ1-2
d_call: TRBD1
cdr3_aa: CASSLGSGTGYGYTF
cdr3_nt: TGTGCCAGCAGCTTGGGTTCCGGGACAGGCTATGGCTACACCTTC

v_call: TRBV4-1
clone_size: NA
j_call: TRBJ2-1
d_call: TRBD2
cdr3_aa: CASSRGGLAGTYNEQFF
cdr3_nt: TGCGCCAGCAGCCGCGGGGGACTAGCGGGAACCTACAATGAGCAGTTCTTC

v_call: TRBV18
clone_size: NA
j_call: TRBJ2-7
d_call: TRBD1
cdr3_aa: CASSSGQPKQYF
cdr3_nt: TGTGCCAGCTCATCGGGACAGCCGAAGCAGTACTTC

v_call: TRBV5-1
clone_size: NA
j_call: TRBJ2-1
d_call: TRBD2
cdr3_aa: CASSDPRGAGVRNEQFF
cdr3_nt: TGCGCCAGCAGCGACCCCCGTGGGGCGGGAGTTAGAAATGAGCAGTTCTTC

v_call: TRBV19
clone_size: NA
j_call: TRBJ2-1
d_call: TRBD1
cdr3_aa: CASSYPSDRGGRETYNEQFF
cdr3_nt: TGTGCCAGTAGCTACCCCTCGGACAGGGGGGGGAGGGAGACCTACAATGAGCAGTTCTTC

v_call: TRBV7-2
clone_size: few
j_call: TRBJ1-2
d_call: NA
cdr3_aa: CASSLGVREGGYTF
cdr3_nt: TGTGCCAGCAGCTTAGGTGTCAGGGAGGGCGGCTACACCTTC

v_call: TRBV5-4
clone_size: NA
j_call: TRBJ2-2
d_call: TRBD2
cdr3_aa: CASSLDPAGTTGELFF
cdr3_nt: TGTGCCAGCAGCTTGGATCCAGCGGGAACTACCGGGGAGCTGTTTTTT

v_call: TRBV19
clone_size: NA
j_call: TRBJ2-3
d_call: TRBD2
cdr3_aa: CASKGGSGSDTQYF
cdr3_nt: TGTGCCAGCAAGGGCGGGAGCGGGTCAGATACGCAGTATTTT

v_call: TRBV5-1
clone_size: few
j_call: TRBJ1-1
d_call: NA
cdr3_aa: CASSYRDTEAFF
cdr3_nt: TGCGCCAGCAGCTACAGGGATACTGAAGCTTTCTTT

v_call: TRBV30
clone_size: NA
j_call: TRBJ2-2
d_call: NA
cdr3_aa: CAWTPGAGELFF
cdr3_nt: TGTGCCTGGACCCCGGGAGCCGGGGAGCTGTTTTTT

v_call: TRBV4-3
clone_size: NA
j_call: TRBJ2-2
d_call: TRBD2
cdr3_aa: CASSQDRDGRAVTGELFF
cdr3_nt: TGCGCCAGCAGCCAAGATCGGGACGGGAGGGCGGTCACCGGGGAGCTGTTTTTT

v_call: TRBV30
clone_size: NA
j_call: TRBJ2-3
d_call: TRBD1
cdr3_aa: CAWSRVRQGAKDTQYF
cdr3_nt: TGTGCCTGGAGTCGGGTCCGGCAGGGGGCCAAAGATACGCAGTATTTT

v_call: TRBV28
clone_size: many
j_call: TRBJ1-5
d_call: NA
cdr3_aa: CASTSSGQRYSNQPQHF
cdr3_nt: TGTGCCAGCACGTCCTCTGGACAGCGATATAGCAATCAGCCCCAGCATTTT

v_call: TRBV11-2
clone_size: NA
j_call: TRBJ2-7
d_call: NA
cdr3_aa: CASSLDLLYEQYF
cdr3_nt: TGTGCCAGCAGCTTAGACCTCCTCTACGAGCAGTACTTC

v_call: TRBV9
clone_size: NA
j_call: TRBJ2-5
d_call: NA
cdr3_aa: CASSVLAQETQYF
cdr3_nt: TGTGCCAGCAGCGTTCTAGCACAAGAAACCCAGTACTTC

v_call: TRBV5-5
clone_size: few
j_call: TRBJ1-2
d_call: TRBD1
cdr3_aa: CASSLPGQGQFHGYTF
cdr3_nt: TGTGCCAGCAGCTTGCCTGGACAGGGTCAGTTTCATGGCTACACCTTC

v_call: TRBV27
clone_size: NA
j_call: TRBJ1-2
d_call: NA
cdr3_aa: CASTPSGGAGGYTF
cdr3_nt: TGTGCCAGCACCCCCTCGGGGGGGGCAGGGGGCTACACCTTC

v_call: TRBV18
clone_size: few
j_call: TRBJ1-5
d_call: TRBD1
cdr3_aa: CASSKTGGNSNQPQHF
cdr3_nt: TGTGCCAGCTCAAAAACAGGGGGAAATAGCAATCAGCCCCAGCATTTT

v_call: TRBV5-1
clone_size: NA
j_call: TRBJ2-2
d_call: NA
cdr3_aa: CASSFNRDGELFF
cdr3_nt: TGCGCCAGCAGCTTTAACCGGGACGGGGAGCTGTTTTTT

v_call: TRBV4-3
clone_size: NA
j_call: TRBJ2-4
d_call: TRBD2
cdr3_aa: CASSQDFSGRLIQYF
cdr3_nt: TGCGCCAGCAGCCAAGATTTTAGCGGGAGGCTCATTCAGTACTTC

v_call: TRBV28
clone_size: NA
j_call: TRBJ1-1
d_call: TRBD1
cdr3_aa: CASSVDREAFF
cdr3_nt: TGTGCCAGCAGTGTGGACAGGGAAGCTTTCTTT

v_call: TRBV5-1
clone_size: NA
j_call: TRBJ2-1
d_call: TRBD2
cdr3_aa: CASTLLAGVRDEQFF
cdr3_nt: TGCGCCAGCACCCTACTAGCGGGAGTACGCGATGAGCAGTTCTTC

v_call: TRBV18
clone_size: NA
j_call: TRBJ2-5
d_call: NA
cdr3_aa: CASSTRAFQETQYF
cdr3_nt: TGTGCCAGCTCGACGAGGGCTTTCCAAGAGACCCAGTACTTC